This paragraph covers one T cell receptor (beta chain) sequence. The length of the CDR3 is 16 residues. Germline V lookup: CDR1 DFQATT, CDR2 SNEGSKA (reference sequence). V lost 3 bases, J lost 7 bases, and 11 bases stayed unmatched. The RNA, 0.5 to 1 ug, was put through reverse transcription using random hexamers. MiXCR, run by TCRdb on the immunoSEQ multiplex PCR reads, gives a single entry per CDR3 protein. Here the sample spans about 22,000 distinct CDR3 sequences, around 92% being singletons. This sample was taken from a study of CD8 T cells in Susac syndrome. This receptor was taken from a human donor in good health. Sequenced: CD8+ T cells from PBMCs. The chain joins TRBV20-1 to TRBJ2-1; 11 nucleotides line up with TRBD2. CDR3 coding DNA: TGCAGTGCTAGTTGGACTAGCGGGCGCACAGGAAATGAGCAGTTCTTC. Its translation is CSASWTSGRTGNEQFF.